The 27 T cell receptor beta chains in this list originate from one sample, sequenced in a study of cytomegalovirus exposure and HLA in healthy donors. Vbeta (60) and Jbeta (13) primers were used in the PCR. The repertoire was sequenced with immunoSEQ multiplex PCR; TCRdb's copy has only in-frame clones and lacks some. The sample contains more than 95,000 clones, about 70% of which appear only once. The sample consisted of PBMCs. The receptors here all came from an older woman in good health and CMV-seropositive.

For the CDR3, the DNA is TGTGCCAGCAGTTTGGGGCGACTCCAAGAGACCCAGTACTTC. Residues: CASSLGRLQETQYF. J is TRBJ2-5 and V is TRBV27, with D possibly TRBD1 on 5 matching bases. Deletions cut 3 bases from V and 1 base from J, with 9 bases between. Germline lookup yields CDR1 MNHEY and CDR2 SMNVEV (reference sequence). This CDR3 spans 14 amino acids.

The chain combines TRBV7-8 with TRBJ1-2; tentative D call: TRBD1 (5 bases). The V gene's germline CDR1 is SGHVS and CDR2 FQNEAQ. This CDR3 region has 16 residues. V was trimmed by 2 bases and J by 5 bases, leaving 18 bases between them. The CDR3 reads CASSLRGIGRGYGYTF. CDR3 coding DNA: TGTGCCAGCAGCTTAAGGGGTATCGGGCGGGGGTATGGCTACACCTTC.

This chain links TRBV6-5 with TRBJ2-7; D perhaps matches TRBD1 (6 bases). Germline V gene lookup returns CDR1 MNHEY and CDR2 SVGAGI. The V and J ends lost 6 bases and 0 bases respectively, with 12 bases between them. CDR3 length equals 14 residues. The CDR3 DNA follows: TGTGCCAGCAGCCCCGACAGGACCTCCTACGAGCAGTACTTC. As protein: CASSPDRTSYEQYF.

This chain joins TRBV6-7 and TRBJ2-5; 9 nucleotides line up with TRBD1. TRBV6-7 is given ORF status, its function remaining uncertain. V lost 2 bases and J lost 4; bases outside the gene matches: 8. This CDR3 contains 16 residues. CDR3 sequence (DNA): TGTGCCAGCAGTTACCCCGACCGACAGGGGGGAGAGACCCAGTACTTC. This sequence encodes CASSYPDRQGGETQYF.

The sample holds a few counts of this clone. The genes are TRBV6-1 and TRBJ2-7; the D gene is possibly TRBD2 (6 bases). Trimming pared 9 bases from V and 0 bases from J, leaving 12 bases between. The CDR3 loop spans 13 amino acids. Germline-derived CDR1 and CDR2 are MNHNS and SASEGT. This chain's CDR3 is CASLPGSSYEQYF. As DNA, the CDR3 is TGTGCCAGTCTCCCCGGGAGCTCCTACGAGCAGTACTTC.

The rearrangement joins TRBV4-1 to TRBJ1-4; D is undetermined. The germline V gene has CDR1 MGHRA and CDR2 YSYEKL. Trimming took off 4 bases at V and 0 bases at J, with 12 bases between the two ends. There are 16 residues in the CDR3. This chain's CDR3 is CASSPGSQATNEKLFF. The CDR3 nucleotides are TGCGCCAGCAGCCCGGGGTCCCAGGCAACTAATGAAAAACTGTTTTTT.

The chain couples TRBV7-2 to TRBJ2-5, with TRBD2 identical over 13 bases. The germline V gene has CDR1 SGHTA and CDR2 FQGNSA. Trimming at V came to 8 bases and at J to 5 bases, leaving 5 bases not matched to a gene. The CDR3 sequence is 14 residues long. CDR3 region: CASGTSGNRETQYF. In DNA, the CDR3 is TGTGCCAGCGGGACTAGCGGGAATCGGGAGACCCAGTACTTC. The variable domain in full, completed from reference TRBV7-2 and TRBJ2-5, reads GAGVSQSPSNKVTEKGKDVELRCDPISGHTALYWYRQSLGQGLEFLIYFQGNSAPDKSGLPSDRFSAERTGGSVSTLTIQRTQQEDSAVYLCASGTSGNRETQYFGPGTRLLVL.

The J gene is TRBJ2-3, the V gene TRBV6-5, with a tentative D call TRBD1 (6 bases). The length of the CDR3 is 15 residues. With 0 bases removed from V and 4 bases from J, the gap between germline ends came to 11 bases. Germline values: CDR1 MNHEY, CDR2 SVGAGI. The CDR3 DNA reads TGTGCCAGCAGTTACTCGTCCAGGGGTGCAGATACGCAGTATTTT. This codes for CASSYSSRGADTQYF.

This chain links TRBV7-2 with TRBJ2-5; the D gene is possibly TRBD1 (6 bases). Germline CDR1 reads SGHTA; CDR2 reads FQGNSA. Trimming removed 2 bases from V and 5 bases from J, with 15 bases in between. CDR3 length: 15 amino acids. The DNA for the CDR3 is TGTGCCAGCAGCTTACAGGGGTATAGGGAGGAGACCCAGTACTTC. It specifies CASSLQGYREETQYF.

The rearrangement joins TRBV27 to TRBJ1-1; D possibly corresponds to TRBD1 (6 bases). The germline V gene has CDR1 MNHEY and CDR2 SMNVEV (reference sequence). This CDR3 contains 14 residues. The V end was cut by 5 bases, the J end by 2 bases, with 12 bases between. CDR3 DNA: TGTGCCAGCAGTCCACAGGGATTAAACACTGAAGCTTTCTTT. Protein product: CASSPQGLNTEAFF.

This chain links TRBV5-1 with TRBJ1-1, with a tentative D call TRBD1 (5 bases). CDR1 is SGHRS and CDR2 is YFSETQ in the germline V gene. CDR3 length: 16 amino acids. V was clipped by 4 bases and J by 1 base, with 17 bases between them. CDR3 region: CASSLGGSGGNTEAFF. The CDR3 nucleotides read TGCGCCAGCAGCCTGGGAGGGTCGGGGGGGAACACTGAAGCTTTCTTT.

CDR3: CASSSFSPRQGGYNEQFF. CDR3 in DNA: TGTGCCAGCAGCTCGTTTTCACCTAGACAGGGGGGTTACAATGAGCAGTTCTTC. This chain connects TRBV5-4 to TRBJ2-1; 9 bases are a match to TRBD1. Germline assignment: CDR1 SGHNT and CDR2 YYREEE (reference sequence). V trimming: 3 bases; J trimming: 4 bases; junction bases outside the gene matches: 14. The CDR3 contains 18 residues.

Comment on this clone: A junction boundary mismatches the germline segment, possibly from a read error. CDR3 nucleotides: TGCGCCAGCAGCCAAAATAGCGGAGAGATCACAGATACGCAGTATTTT. As protein: CASSQNSGEITDTQYF. The chain combines TRBV5-4 with TRBJ2-3, with D possibly TRBD2 on 6 matching bases. The CDR3 consists of 16 residues. The germline V gene has CDR1 SGHNT and CDR2 YYREEE (reference sequence).

The rearrangement joins TRBV7-2 to TRBJ2-3, with 10 nucleotides matching TRBD2. The CDR3 has 14 amino acids. From germline, CDR1 is SGHTA and CDR2 FQGNSA. With V trimmed by 5 bases and J by 4 bases, 3 bases remained unmatched. The CDR3: CASSLGTSADTQYF. As DNA, the CDR3 is TGTGCCAGCAGCCTAGGGACTAGCGCAGATACGCAGTATTTT.

The chain has TRBV28 and TRBJ1-4; possibly TRBD1 for D (6 bases). V was pared by 5 bases and J by 7 bases, with 17 bases between. From germline, CDR1 is MDHEN and CDR2 SYDVKM. The CDR3 is 15 amino acids. CDR3 sequence reads: CASSAAGAGGEKLFF. CDR3 bases: TGTGCCAGCAGTGCCGCGGGGGCGGGGGGTGAAAAACTGTTTTTT.

The chain couples TRBV2 to TRBJ2-1; perhaps TRBD2 as D (5 bases). Looked up from germline, CDR1 is SNHLY and CDR2 is FYNNEI. Trimming cost V 6 bases and J 4 bases, with 13 bases left between them. The CDR3 spans 14 residues. CDR3 sequence: CASRLGGRYNEQFF. The DNA of the CDR3 is TGTGCCAGCAGGCTGGGCGGGCGATACAATGAGCAGTTCTTC.

The chain combines TRBV27 with TRBJ2-1, with a tentative D call TRBD2 (5 bases). The CDR3 spans 12 residues. Trimming took off 10 bases at V and 7 bases at J, with 14 bases between the two ends. CDR1 and CDR2 (germline): MNHEY, SMNVEV (reference sequence). The CDR3 region has the DNA TGTGCCAACCTAACCTCGGGAAATGAGCAGTTCTTC. Amino acid sequence: CANLTSGNEQFF.

The rearrangement uses TRBV4-2 and TRBJ2-1; 14 bases match TRBD2. Germline CDR1 reads LGHNA; CDR2 reads YNFKEQ. The V segment lost 0 bases and the J segment 7 bases; nucleotides outside the gene matches: 5. This CDR3 spans 17 amino acids. CDR3 DNA sequence: TGTGCCAGCAGCCAAGAGTACGGGACTAGCGGGAGTAATGAGCAGTTCTTC. Protein: CASSQEYGTSGSNEQFF.

The rearrangement links TRBV27 to TRBJ1-5; D might be TRBD1 (6 bases). The germline V gene encodes CDR1 MNHEY and CDR2 SMNVEV (reference sequence). This CDR3 comprises 14 residues. Trimming left V 2 bases short and J 6 bases short, with 11 bases between. The CDR3 loop reads CASSLGGVLQPQHF. Here the CDR3 DNA reads TGTGCCAGCAGTTTAGGGGGCGTACTTCAGCCCCAGCATTTT.

This clone was recorded only once. The chain has TRBV7-3 and TRBJ1-2; D is undetermined. Germline V gene data show CDR1 as SGHTA and CDR2 as FQGTGA. The CDR3 is 15 amino acids. V shed 2 bases and J shed 0 bases, with 10 bases lying between them. CDR3 nucleotides: TGTGCCAGCAGCTTATGGCGGGGATCTAACTATGGCTACACCTTC. Translating it yields CASSLWRGSNYGYTF. Full variable domain (outside the CDR3, taken from reference TRBV7-3 and TRBJ1-2): GAGVSQTPSNKVTEKGKYVELRCDPISGHTALYWYRQSLGQGPEFLIYFQGTGAADDSGLPNDRFFAVRPEGSVSTLKIQRTERGDSAVYLCASSLWRGSNYGYTFGSGTRLTVV.

V and J are TRBV7-9 and TRBJ2-7, with a tentative D call TRBD1 (6 bases). The V gene's germline CDR1 is SEHNR and CDR2 FQNEAQ (reference sequence). This CDR3 is built from 14 residues. Trimming left V 0 bases short and J 2 bases short, with 8 bases between. The CDR3 region is CASSLADSTYEQYF. The CDR3 DNA reads TGTGCCAGCAGCTTAGCGGACAGTACCTACGAGCAGTACTTC.

This sequence joins TRBV27 and TRBJ2-6, with 8 bases that match TRBD1. The J segment lost 3 bases and the V segment lost 7 bases, leaving 8 bases of the junction unmatched. Germline CDR1 reads MNHEY; CDR2 reads SMNVEV (reference sequence). The CDR3 covers 16 residues. CDR3 protein: CASKAAGGRGANVLTF. In nucleotides, the CDR3 is TGTGCCAGCAAGGCGGCAGGGGGCCGTGGGGCCAACGTCCTGACTTTC.

The rearrangement joins TRBV5-1 to TRBJ1-3; D remains unclear. The CDR3 extends over 16 amino acids. The V gene's germline CDR1 is SGHRS and CDR2 YFSETQ. V lost 10 bases, J lost 1 base, and 21 bases lay in between. In DNA, the CDR3 is TGCGCCGGCACCCTGGGCGTCCCCCAATCTGGAAACACCATATATTTT. Translating it yields CAGTLGVPQSGNTIYF.

The V gene is TRBV19, the J gene TRBJ2-2, with TRBD2 identical over 8 bases. The CDR3 spans 15 residues. Germline assignment: CDR1 LNHDA and CDR2 SQIVND (reference sequence). After removal of 3 bases from V and 1 base from J, the junction contained 1 base not matched to a gene. The chain's CDR3 is CASSMAGGNTGELFF. CDR3 in DNA: TGTGCCAGTAGTATGGCGGGAGGGAACACCGGGGAGCTGTTTTTT.

This clone was counted only a few times. The chain couples TRBV11-2 to TRBJ1-1, with D maybe TRBD1 (5 bases). The V and J ends lost 4 bases and 1 base respectively, with 13 bases between them. CDR1 SGHAT and CDR2 FQNNGV come from the germline V gene. The CDR3 is made up of 15 amino acids. CDR3 loop: CASSSSRDSNTEAFF. For the CDR3, the DNA is TGTGCCAGCAGCTCTTCCCGGGACTCGAACACTGAAGCTTTCTTT.

In this sample, this clone turned up many times. The chain carries TRBV6-6 and TRBJ1-1; 7 positions match TRBD1. The germline CDR1 and CDR2 sequences are MNHNY and SVGAGI (reference sequence). Unmatched junction bases numbered 5, after V lost 1 base and J lost 0 bases. The length of the CDR3 is 16 residues. The CDR3 reads CASSYFGGTVNTEAFF. CDR3 DNA: TGTGCCAGCAGTTACTTCGGAGGGACAGTGAACACTGAAGCTTTCTTT.

This sequence joins TRBV21-1 and TRBJ1-1; the table gives TRBD1 as D, unverified against the DNA. TRBV21-1 corresponds to a pseudogene. This CDR3 spans 15 amino acids. The CDR3 DNA is TGTGCCAGCAGCTCGGGACAGCCCCTGAACACTGAAGCTTTCTTT. Its translation: CASSSGQPLNTEAFF.